These T cell receptor beta chains were read from a single sample in a study of T cell changes during pregnancy in multiple sclerosis. Profiled with immunoSEQ multiplex PCR; TCRdb holds only in-frame clones, not every one. The sample shows just under 35,000 clones, roughly 90% of them seen only once. The sample consisted of peripheral blood, taken in the second trimester of pregnancy. These receptors were taken from a female donor in good health, enrolled as a control in a pregnancy study. The CDR3 runs from the conserved cysteine through the conserved F or W. A D gene is named only where the DNA matches it firmly. Clone size is stated in some rows and not others, as once, few, many or a class when expanded.

d_gene | j_gene | abundance | v_gene | CDR3aa | CDR3nt
. | TRBJ2-2 | . | TRBV19 | CASQWGANTGELFF | TGTGCCAGTCAATGGGGGGCGAACACCGGGGAGCTGTTTTTT
. | TRBJ2-7 | . | TRBV18 | CASSPYRDKGGEQYF | TGTGCCAGCTCACCATATCGGGACAAAGGGGGCGAGCAGTACTTC
TRBD1 | TRBJ1-1 | once | TRBV28 | CASSGRTGANTEAFF | TGTGCCAGCAGTGGGAGGACAGGGGCAAACACTGAAGCTTTCTTT
. | TRBJ2-3 | once | TRBV7-7 | CASSLSWAPTDTQYF | TGTGCCAGCAGCTTATCCTGGGCCCCCACAGATACGCAGTATTTT
. | TRBJ2-1 | . | TRBV25-1 | CASSESTINSYNEQFF | TGTGCCAGCAGTGAATCGACTATTAACTCCTACAATGAGCAGTTCTTC
TRBD1 | TRBJ1-5 | . | TRBV5-3 | CARSLETGPLQTSNQPQHF | TGTGCCAGAAGCTTGGAGACAGGGCCCTTACAAACTAGCAATCAGCCCCAGCATTTT
TRBD1 | TRBJ2-1 | . | TRBV19 | CAIRGTDYNEQFF | TGTGCCATCAGGGGGACAGATTACAATGAGCAGTTCTTC
. | TRBJ2-5 | . | TRBV10-1 | CASSESSGQETQYF | TGCGCCAGCAGTGAGTCTAGCGGCCAAGAGACCCAGTACTTC
TRBD2 | TRBJ2-2 | . | TRBV9 | CASSASGGSTGELFF | TGTGCCAGCAGCGCCAGCGGGGGGTCTACCGGGGAGCTGTTTTTT
. | TRBJ1-4 | . | TRBV6-4 | CASSASEGGNEKLFF | TGTGCCAGCAGTGCCTCTGAGGGGGGGAATGAAAAACTGTTTTTT
TRBD2 | TRBJ2-1 | . | TRBV9 | CASSVSGDAYNEQFF | TGTGCCAGCAGCGTTAGCGGGGACGCCTACAATGAGCAGTTCTTC
. | TRBJ2-7 | . | TRBV28 | CASSFLTAGEQYF | TGTGCCAGCAGTTTCCTTACCGCCGGCGAGCAGTACTTC
. | TRBJ1-6 | . | TRBV28 | CASSLEDSPFSPLHF | TGTGCCAGCAGTTTAGAGGACAGCCCATTTTCACCCCTCCACTTT
. | TRBJ2-7 | . | TRBV6-1 | CASSEEGQGYYEQYF | TGTGCCAGCAGTGAAGAGGGGCAGGGTTACTACGAGCAGTACTTC
. | TRBJ2-3 | . | TRBV27 | CASYPQRGGARTDTQYF | TGTGCCAGCTACCCACAGAGGGGCGGGGCCCGCACAGATACGCAGTATTTT
. | TRBJ2-7 | . | TRBV28 | CASSLSHEQYF | TGTGCCAGCAGTTTAAGCCACGAGCAGTACTTC
. | TRBJ2-1 | . | TRBV30 | CAWSRNEQFF | TGTGCCTGGAGCAGAAATGAGCAGTTCTTC
TRBD1 | TRBJ1-4 | . | TRBV2 | CASSEGQGGRGEKLFF | TGTGCCAGCAGTGAGGGACAGGGAGGTCGTGGTGAAAAACTGTTTTTT
TRBD1 | TRBJ1-2 | . | TRBV5-5 | CASSLEGQGALYGYTF | TGTGCCAGCAGCTTGGAAGGACAGGGGGCTCTCTATGGCTACACCTTC
. | TRBJ1-5 | . | TRBV9 | CASSVALGQPQHF | TGTGCCAGCAGCGTAGCTCTCGGTCAGCCCCAGCATTTT
. | TRBJ2-7 | . | TRBV29-1 | CSVEDQGGEYF | TGCAGCGTTGAAGATCAGGGCGGGGAGTACTTC
TRBD2 | TRBJ2-5 | . | TRBV29-1 | CSGFLAVQETQYF | TGCAGCGGGTTTCTAGCGGTCCAAGAGACCCAGTACTTC
. | TRBJ2-7 | medium-sized | TRBV7-9 | CASSLVAVNYEQYF | TGTGCCAGCAGCTTAGTGGCAGTCAACTACGAGCAGTACTTC
. | TRBJ2-7 | . | TRBV30 | CAWRPTSRKRYEQYF | TGTGCCTGGAGGCCTACTAGCCGTAAAAGGTACGAGCAGTACTTC
TRBD1 | TRBJ2-1 | . | TRBV6-4 | CASSDSTGDYNEQFF | TGTGCCAGCAGTGACTCAACAGGGGACTACAATGAGCAGTTCTTC
. | TRBJ1-5 | . | TRBV28 | CASSLPGGLGNQPQHF | TGTGCCAGCAGTTTACCCGGGGGATTGGGCAATCAGCCCCAGCATTTT